The clone carrying this T cell receptor (beta chain) was observed at least ten times. The data are from a study of regulatory T cells in long-lasting Graves disease. Arm-PCR of CDR3 regions and iRepertoire HTBI primers were the basis on which TCR beta libraries were built. TCRdb ran MiXCR on the multiplex PCR reads and lists one entry per CDR3 protein. Of some 460,000 distinct CDR3 sequences listed, about a sixth are singletons. As for time point: newly diagnosed GD, antithyroid drugs for less than 3 months. Preparation of the TCR library used RNA extracted from PBMCs. CDR1 and CDR2 (germline): SGHAT, FQNNGV. The V and J ends lost 7 bases and 5 bases, in that order; junction bases with no gene match: 11. This CDR3 is built from 15 residues. These data are also associated with another study on T cells in Graves' hyperthyroidism and ophthalmopathy. Turning to that study: The study enrolled patients aged 18 to 65 with newly diagnosed hyperthyroidism of under 2 months' duration. With the HTBI primer set, the TCR CDR3 went through a first round of RT-PCR.

The sample in question was peripheral blood mononuclear cells (PBMCs), obtained at new diagnosis, from a patient treated with antithyroid drugs. The sequence was collected from a man aged 35 to 55 with Graves disease. The chain has TRBV11-2 and TRBJ1-1; 9 nucleotides line up with TRBD1. CDR3 loop: CASKKQGAGGTEAFF. The CDR3 DNA sequence: TGTGCCAGCAAGAAACAGGGGGCCGGTGGGACTGAAGCTTTCTTT.